This record concerns one T cell receptor (beta chain) sequence. What it binds is not known. Germline loops: CDR1 SEHNR, CDR2 FQNEAQ (reference sequence). The CDR3 runs to 17 residues. Deletions cut 3 bases from V and 4 bases from J, with 19 bases between. For every donor, a draw yielded around 9.4 milliliters of peripheral blood. The data were obtained in a study of blood T cells in healthy people across ages. Overall study findings and caveats: Across the age range, TCR beta diversity per million T cells fell in a roughly linear way.

Primed by a sample-barcoded 5' primer and a J-beta primer mix, a second PCR proceeded for roughly 7 to 12 cycles. Tagging of each cDNA molecule was performed by a template-switch adaptor with 12 random nucleotides. Researchers report that each sample yielded at least 3 million CDR3-containing paired-end reads. TCRdb redid the calling of the 5' RACE reads with MiXCR, one entry per CDR3 protein. The sample includes about 1.8 million distinct CDR3 sequences, about 50% of them seen just once. Material: blood. The rearrangement links TRBV7-9 to TRBJ1-5; D gene unclear. This clonotype originated in a woman between 40 and 55 years old in good health. CDR3 amino acids: CASSLAPAGFVNQPQHF. In DNA, the CDR3 is TGTGCCAGCAGCTTGGCGCCCGCAGGATTCGTAAATCAGCCCCAGCATTTT.